This is a list of T cell receptor beta chains from one sample in a study of blood T cells in healthy people across ages. In TCRdb, the 5' RACE reads were re-called with MiXCR into one record per CDR3 protein. This table holds over a million distinct CDR3 sequences, roughly 59% found once. The sample taken for sequencing was blood. These receptors all come from a man aged 18-30 years in good health. Both conserved end residues are part of each CDR3.

cdr3_aa: CASSFGTAGNEQYF; j_call: NA; v_call: TRBV27
cdr3_aa: CASSLILARPRGNHYEQYF; j_call: TRBJ2-7; v_call: TRBV7-6
cdr3_aa: CAGSLLDTSSPLHF; j_call: TRBJ1-6; v_call: TRBV5-1
cdr3_aa: CATSRDVNGHYGYTF; j_call: TRBJ1-2; v_call: TRBV15
cdr3_aa: CASSSRGSDGYTF; j_call: TRBJ1-2; v_call: TRBV12-3/TRBV12-4
cdr3_aa: CASSFVLGEQYF; j_call: NA; v_call: TRBV12-3/TRBV12-4
cdr3_aa: CASSFQGAVNEQFF; j_call: TRBJ2-1; v_call: TRBV6-5
cdr3_aa: CASSRSTSGRRTETQYF; j_call: NA; v_call: TRBV6-1
cdr3_aa: CSAKERVIGNSPLHF; j_call: TRBJ1-6; v_call: TRBV20-1
cdr3_aa: CASSFSRDEAFF; j_call: TRBJ1-1; v_call: TRBV7-9
cdr3_aa: CSAPALGPATEQFF; j_call: TRBJ2-1; v_call: TRBV20-1
cdr3_aa: CSARGGTGGLGTEAFF; j_call: TRBJ1-1; v_call: TRBV20-1
cdr3_aa: CSVGTPRNTEAFF; j_call: TRBJ1-1; v_call: TRBV29-1
cdr3_aa: CASRPTDAGDTQYF; j_call: TRBJ2-3; v_call: TRBV6-1
cdr3_aa: CSVEAGRGYEQYF; j_call: TRBJ2-7; v_call: TRBV29-1
cdr3_aa: CASSPDSSSTDTQYF; j_call: TRBJ2-3; v_call: TRBV12-3/TRBV12-4
cdr3_aa: CATSRVVRDRVYYGYTF; j_call: TRBJ1-2; v_call: TRBV15
cdr3_aa: CASSLVGTNYNEQFF; j_call: TRBJ2-1; v_call: TRBV12-3/TRBV12-4
cdr3_aa: CASSQSLGGQETQYF; j_call: TRBJ2-5; v_call: TRBV4-2
cdr3_aa: CASSYFSPPAGEGGYTF; j_call: TRBJ1-2; v_call: TRBV6-6
cdr3_aa: CASQYGLAGPYEQYF; j_call: TRBJ2-7; v_call: TRBV12-3/TRBV12-4
cdr3_aa: CASSYSTFEKSGANVLTF; j_call: TRBJ2-6; v_call: TRBV6-2/TRBV6-3
cdr3_aa: CASSATPGLAGGSEQYF; j_call: TRBJ2-7; v_call: TRBV5-1
cdr3_aa: CASSDGLVPSLHF; j_call: TRBJ1-6; v_call: TRBV5-4
cdr3_aa: CATSRGSGSDEQYF; j_call: TRBJ2-7; v_call: TRBV15
cdr3_aa: CASSQEGTGRRNTEAFF; j_call: TRBJ1-1; v_call: TRBV4-3
cdr3_aa: CASSPLHRGGEKLFF; j_call: TRBJ1-4; v_call: TRBV6-5
cdr3_aa: CAWKTESYEQYF; j_call: TRBJ2-7; v_call: TRBV30